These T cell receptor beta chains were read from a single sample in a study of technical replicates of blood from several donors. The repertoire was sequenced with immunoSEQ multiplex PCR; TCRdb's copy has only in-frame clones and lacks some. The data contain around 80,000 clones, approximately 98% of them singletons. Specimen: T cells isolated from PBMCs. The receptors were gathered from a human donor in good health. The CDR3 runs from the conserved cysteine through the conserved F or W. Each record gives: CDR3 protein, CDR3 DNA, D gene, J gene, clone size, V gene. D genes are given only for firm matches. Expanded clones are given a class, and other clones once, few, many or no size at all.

CDR3: CAIRSGNTIYF
DNA: TGTGCCATCCGTTCTGGAAACACCATATATTTT
D: NA
J: TRBJ1-3
size: NA
V: TRBV27

CDR3: CASSGQGNTEAFF
DNA: TGTGCCAGCAGCGGACAGGGAAACACTGAAGCTTTCTTT
D: TRBD1
J: TRBJ1-1
size: few
V: TRBV5-4

CDR3: CASLSSVSSYEQYF
DNA: TGTGCCAGCCTTAGCAGCGTCTCTTCCTACGAGCAGTACTTC
D: NA
J: TRBJ2-7
size: NA
V: TRBV6-5

CDR3: CASSSGGPYEQYF
DNA: TGTGCCAGCAGCTCAGGGGGACCCTACGAGCAGTACTTC
D: TRBD1
J: TRBJ2-7
size: NA
V: TRBV7-9

CDR3: CASTRQGTYSNQPQHF
DNA: TGTGCCAGCACACGGCAGGGAACTTATAGCAATCAGCCCCAGCATTTT
D: NA
J: TRBJ1-5
size: NA
V: TRBV2

CDR3: CASSDSRFQGYTDYGYTF
DNA: TGTGCCAGCAGTGACTCGAGGTTCCAAGGTTACACGGACTATGGCTACACCTTC
D: NA
J: TRBJ1-2
size: NA
V: TRBV6-4

CDR3: CASSLDSRLGGEQYF
DNA: TGCGCCAGCAGCTTGGATTCAAGACTGGGGGGCGAGCAGTACTTC
D: NA
J: TRBJ2-7
size: NA
V: TRBV5-1

CDR3: CASRRTTGSSYNEQFF
DNA: TGTGCCAGCAGGAGAACCACGGGGAGCTCCTACAATGAGCAGTTCTTC
D: NA
J: TRBJ2-1
size: NA
V: TRBV6-6

CDR3: CASSLDRASNQPQHF
DNA: TGTGCCAGCAGTCTTGACAGGGCTAGCAATCAGCCCCAGCATTTT
D: TRBD1
J: TRBJ1-5
size: NA
V: TRBV6-5

CDR3: CASSPQTTDTQYF
DNA: TGTGCCAGCAGCCCCCAGACTACAGATACGCAGTATTTT
D: NA
J: TRBJ2-3
size: NA
V: TRBV9

CDR3: CASSVSDRTHSGNTIYF
DNA: TGTGCCAGCAGCGTATCGGACAGAACCCACTCTGGAAACACCATATATTTT
D: NA
J: TRBJ1-3
size: NA
V: TRBV9

CDR3: CASSLGSAYEQYF
DNA: TGTGCCAGCAGCCTCGGGAGCGCCTACGAGCAGTACTTC
D: NA
J: TRBJ2-7
size: NA
V: TRBV28

CDR3: CASSYSVPGQNYEQYF
DNA: TGTGCCAGCAGTTACTCGGTACCGGGACAGAACTACGAGCAGTACTTC
D: TRBD1
J: TRBJ2-7
size: NA
V: TRBV6-5

CDR3: CASSYRTGPTEAFF
DNA: TGTGCCAGCAGTTATCGGACAGGGCCGACTGAAGCTTTCTTT
D: TRBD1
J: TRBJ1-1
size: NA
V: TRBV6-5